This T cell receptor beta chain was recovered during a study of blood T cell repertoires in COVID-19. Study overall: T cells, B-cell-depleted T cells, or PBMCs provided the cDNA or gDNA that served as material.

Only a few counts were recorded for this clone. Germline CDR1 KGHDR, CDR2 SFDVKD. V lost 3 bases to trimming and J lost 3 bases, with 8 bases between them. The CDR3 covers 13 residues. In the original processing: Amplification from reference gene primers served as the basis for estimated nucleated cell counts. Method: immunoSEQ multiplex PCR; TCRdb's copy keeps in-frame clones and lacks some. The V and J calls and clone size come from that table; D and trimming were worked out from the DNA. The sample shows under 400,000 clones, approximately 87% of them seen only once. The origin of this receptor is a woman under 40 with COVID-19, enrolled during active disease. The chain carries TRBV24-1 and TRBJ2-7, with D possibly being TRBD1 (5 bases). The specimen was peripheral blood. Here the CDR3 DNA reads TGTGCCACCAGTGATGGGGCGAGCTACGAGCAGTACTTC. Translated, it gives CATSDGASYEQYF.